The 7 T cell receptor beta chains in this list originate from one sample, sequenced in a study of blood T cell repertoires in COVID-19 (dated by TCRdb to the early 2020s). The library was obtained by the immunoSEQ multiplex PCR assay. In TCRdb, the immuneACCESS table is reduced to in-frame sequences with V and J assigned. These tables do not hold every clone; where another copy was compared, an unresolved V gene accounts for under half, and the others remain unexplained. This sample comprises about 190,000 clones, 80% to 95% of them detected only once. The ten largest clones add up to about 0.54% of the sample. Sequenced material: peripheral blood. These receptors were obtained from a man over 45 with acute or convalescent COVID-19.

J is TRBJ1-3 and V is TRBV28, with a possible D match to TRBD1 (6 bases). CDR3 length: 12 amino acids. In germline, CDR1 is MDHEN, CDR2 SYDVKM. CDR3 amino acids: CGVKGVGNTIYF. The CDR3 region has the DNA TGTGGGGTGAAGGGGGTTGGAAACACCATATATTTT.

This sequence joins TRBV28 and TRBJ1-5; D not certain. This CDR3 is 14 amino acids long. V lost 1 base and J lost 7, with 11 bases in between. CDR1 and CDR2 from the germline V gene are MDHEN and SYDVKM. CDR3: CASSLFIPGQPQHF. For the CDR3, the DNA is TGTGCCAGCAGTTTATTTATCCCCGGGCAGCCCCAGCATTTT.

The chain couples TRBV15 to TRBJ1-2; 8 bases map to TRBD1. Per germline, CDR1 LNHNV and CDR2 YYDKDF (reference sequence). The CDR3 runs to 15 residues. After removal of 4 bases from V and 2 bases from J, the junction contained 6 bases not matched to a gene. CDR3 in DNA: TGTGCCACCAGCACGCGGACAGGGACCAACTATGGCTACACCTTC. Amino acid sequence: CATSTRTGTNYGYTF.

The chain links TRBV27 to TRBJ2-7; weak D call: TRBD2 (6 bases). V was cut by 5 bases and J by 4 bases, with 15 bases left in between. Per the germline V gene, CDR1 is MNHEY and CDR2 is SMNVEV (reference sequence). The CDR3 totals 14 residues. CDR3: CASSLTGSVYEQYF. The CDR3 nucleotides are TGTGCCAGCAGTCTAACCGGGAGTGTATACGAGCAGTACTTC.

The rearrangement joins TRBV9 to TRBJ2-1, with a tentative D call TRBD1 (6 bases). Germline CDR1 reads SGDLS; CDR2 reads YYNGEE. Trimming cost V 4 bases and J 7 bases, with 27 bases left between them. This CDR3 is built from 18 residues. CDR3 in DNA: TGTGCCAGCAGCTCCACGACAGGCTACAATTTACGGACGAATGAGCAGTTCTTC. It translates to CASSSTTGYNLRTNEQFF.

The chain carries TRBV6-5 and TRBJ1-6; the D gene is possibly TRBD1 (5 bases). CDR1 is MNHEY, CDR2 SVGAGI, per germline. Trimming stripped 8 bases from V and 9 bases from J, with 11 bases between. CDR3 size: 12 residues. CDR3 DNA sequence: TGTGCCAGCCGGACAACGGGTTCACCCCTCCACTTT. It yields the protein CASRTTGSPLHF.

CDR3 amino acids: CAWSRLAGRTGELFF. DNA for the CDR3: TGTGCCTGGAGTCGACTAGCGGGTCGTACCGGGGAGCTGTTTTTT. The chain uses TRBV30 and TRBJ2-2; TRBD2 agrees at 10 bases. The CDR3 extends over 15 amino acids. Trimming cost V 2 bases and J 5 bases; bases outside gene matches: 5. CDR1 and CDR2 (germline): GTSNPN, SVGIG (reference sequence).